The following is a TCR beta chain sequence with its context. Antigen specificity is unknown. This sample is part of a study of cytomegalovirus exposure and HLA in healthy donors. Primers: 60 Vbeta forward and 13 Jbeta reverse. The protocol was immunoSEQ multiplex PCR, while the TCRdb copy is restricted to in-frame clones and leaves out a portion. The listing records approximately 110,000 clones. The CDR3 has 23 residues. Findings and limits, study-wide: Associated with cytomegalovirus, according to the listing, were around 160 TCR beta chains.

The source is a man younger than 35 in good health and CMV-seronegative. Sequenced sample: PBMCs. The J gene is TRBJ1-1, the V gene TRBV12-1. TRBV12-1 is noted as a pseudogene. The CDR3 DNA follows: TGTGCCAGCAGCTTTGTCGGCTTTTGCAGGGTTTTGAGCGGGCCCCCCTTTTACACTGAAGCTTTCTTT. Its protein is CASSFVGFCRVLSGPPFYTEAFF.